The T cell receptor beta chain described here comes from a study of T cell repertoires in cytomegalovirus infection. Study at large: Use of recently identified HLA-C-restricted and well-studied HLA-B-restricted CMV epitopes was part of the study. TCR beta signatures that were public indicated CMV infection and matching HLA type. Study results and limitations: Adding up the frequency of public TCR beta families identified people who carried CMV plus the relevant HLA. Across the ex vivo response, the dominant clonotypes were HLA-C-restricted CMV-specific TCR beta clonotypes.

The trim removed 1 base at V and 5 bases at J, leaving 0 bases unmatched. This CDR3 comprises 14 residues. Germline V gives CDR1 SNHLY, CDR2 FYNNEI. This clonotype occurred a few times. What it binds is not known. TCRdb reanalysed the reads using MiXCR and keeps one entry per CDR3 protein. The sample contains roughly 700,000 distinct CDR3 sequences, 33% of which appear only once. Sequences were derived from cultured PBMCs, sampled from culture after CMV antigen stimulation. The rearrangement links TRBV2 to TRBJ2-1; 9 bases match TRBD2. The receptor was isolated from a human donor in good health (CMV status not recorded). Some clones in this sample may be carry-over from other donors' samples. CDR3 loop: CASSEERGDNEQFF. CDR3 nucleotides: TGTGCCAGCAGTGAAGAGCGGGGGGACAATGAGCAGTTCTTC. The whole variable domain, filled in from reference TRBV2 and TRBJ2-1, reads EPEVTQTPSHQVTQMGQEVILRCVPISNHLYFYWYRQILGQKVEFLVSFYNNEISEKSEIFDDQFSVERPDGSNFTLKIRSTKLEDSAMYFCASSEERGDNEQFFGPGTRLTVL.